Described below is a single T cell receptor beta chain sequence and its context. Its target is not known. Repertoires were generated with immunoSEQ multiplex PCR, while TCRdb's copy carries only in-frame clones and drops some. The sample consists of 14,000 or so clones, about 94% of them appearing once. This entry belongs to a study of OX40 agonist ivuxolimab in advanced cancers. Background on the study: Patients received the agonistic anti-OX40 (CD134) antibody ivuxolimab.

Germline V gene lookup returns CDR1 MNHEY and CDR2 SVGAGI. Trimming removed 0 bases from V and 0 bases from J, with 3 bases in between. The CDR3 sequence is 14 residues long. Regarding the study as a whole: Among the lowest peripheral clonal expansion occurred in 0.1-3.0 mg/kg partial responders. Fewer expanded clones were found on average in CD4+ than in CD8+ T cells.

Blood got drawn at baseline, again on cycle 4 day 1, and then on cycle 7 day 1. The sequencing here drew on CD4+ or CD8+ T cells sorted from blood, taken in a trial of the OX40 agonist ivuxolimab. The sequence was collected from an adult with an advanced solid tumor such as melanoma, head and neck, liver or kidney cancer. The J gene is TRBJ1-5, the V gene TRBV6-5; D uncertain. In nucleotides, the CDR3 is TGTGCCAGCAGTTACTCGAGTAGCAATCAGCCCCAGCATTTT. This encodes CASSYSSSNQPQHF.